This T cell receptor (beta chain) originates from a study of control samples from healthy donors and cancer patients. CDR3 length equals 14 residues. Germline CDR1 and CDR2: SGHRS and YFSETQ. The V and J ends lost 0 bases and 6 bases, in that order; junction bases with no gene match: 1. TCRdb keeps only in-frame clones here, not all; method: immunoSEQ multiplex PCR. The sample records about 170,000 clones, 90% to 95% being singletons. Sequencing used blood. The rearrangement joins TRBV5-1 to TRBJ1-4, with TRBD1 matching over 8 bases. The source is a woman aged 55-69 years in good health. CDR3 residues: CASSLDRGDEKLFF. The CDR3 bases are TGCGCCAGCAGCTTGGACAGGGGGGATGAAAAACTGTTTTTT.